The 18 T cell receptor beta chains given below trace back to one sample, sequenced in a study of radiotherapy plus CTLA-4 blockade in lung cancer. The data were produced by immunoSEQ multiplex PCR, yet TCRdb's version contains in-frame clones alone and is incomplete. This repertoire shows around 59,000 clones, less than 75% found once; its top ten account for 6.5% to 9.5%. This specimen was peripheral blood, taken from a patient treated with radiotherapy plus ipilimumab. These receptors were collected from a human donor with non-small cell lung cancer whose response to radiotherapy plus ipilimumab could not be evaluated.

V and J are TRBV5-1 and TRBJ2-2; D may be TRBD2 (6 bases). This CDR3 comprises 13 residues. V was shortened by 5 bases and J by 3 bases, with 8 bases between the two germline ends. Looked up from germline, CDR1 is SGHRS and CDR2 is YFSETQ. This CDR3 reads CASRTRDTGELFF. CDR3 DNA: TGCGCCAGCAGGACTAGAGACACCGGGGAGCTGTTTTTT.

The V call is TRBV7-3, the J call TRBJ2-3, with 9 bases identical to TRBD2. Unmatched junction bases numbered 7, after V lost 3 bases and J lost 3 bases. The CDR3 has 16 amino acids. Germline lookup yields CDR1 SGHTA and CDR2 FQGTGA. The CDR3 DNA follows: TGTGCCAGCAGCTTGTTAGCGGGAGTCGTAACAGATACGCAGTATTTT. This encodes CASSLLAGVVTDTQYF.

The J gene is TRBJ2-1, the V gene TRBV19, with D perhaps TRBD1 (6 bases). CDR1 and CDR2 (germline): LNHDA, SQIVND (reference sequence). The CDR3 has 16 amino acids. V dropped 2 bases and J dropped 8 bases, with 19 bases sitting between them. The CDR3 DNA is TGTGCCAGTAGTATACGGGCTACAGGGTTTAAGGATGAGCAGTTCTTC. This gives the protein CASSIRATGFKDEQFF.

This clone was found a few times. This chain links TRBV10-3 with TRBJ2-3; possible D gene TRBD2, 6 bases. The CDR3 is 14 amino acids. The germline V gene encodes CDR1 ENHRY and CDR2 SYGVKD. Deletions cut 3 bases from V and 1 base from J, with 8 bases between. In nucleotides, the CDR3 is TGTGCCATCAGTGAACTAGCCGGCACAGATACGCAGTATTTT. It yields the protein CAISELAGTDTQYF.

The chain carries TRBV2 and TRBJ1-2; D is possibly TRBD1 (5 bases). The CDR3 length is 15 residues. Germline V lookup: CDR1 SNHLY, CDR2 FYNNEI. The V gene lost 6 bases and the J gene lost 10 bases, with 24 bases spanning the gap. This CDR3 reads CASSGRWGELWDYTF. CDR3 DNA sequence: TGTGCCAGCAGCGGCCGTTGGGGCGAACTATGGGACTACACCTTC.

The rearrangement uses TRBV5-4 and TRBJ2-3; TRBD1 might be the D (6 bases). Germline CDR1 reads SGHNT; CDR2 reads YYREEE (reference sequence). The CDR3 is made up of 15 amino acids. V was pared by 2 bases and J by 1 base, with 11 bases between. The CDR3 DNA reads as TGTGCCAGCAGCTTTTTGGGGGCCGGCACAGATACGCAGTATTTT. This sequence encodes CASSFLGAGTDTQYF.

This clone was counted once. The CDR3 DNA follows: TGTGCCAGCAGCCTCCCGAGCTCTGGGGCCAACGTCCTGACTTTC. Its translation: CASSLPSSGANVLTF. The chain employs TRBV7-3 and TRBJ2-6; D gene ambiguous. The CDR3 has 15 amino acids. With 5 bases removed from V and 0 bases from J, the gap between germline ends came to 8 bases. Germline V gene lookup returns CDR1 SGHTA and CDR2 FQGTGA.

The V call is TRBV5-1, the J call TRBJ1-6; no definite D call. The CDR3 is 18 amino acids. Germline lookup yields CDR1 SGHRS and CDR2 YFSETQ. The ends were cut back, 3 bases at V and 8 bases at J, with 24 bases in the middle. The CDR3 here is CASSSRSGGNYIDSPLHF. DNA for the CDR3: TGCGCCAGCAGCTCCCGTTCGGGCGGGAACTATATAGATTCACCCCTCCACTTT.

The V and J genes are TRBV2 and TRBJ1-1; a weak D match, TRBD1 (5 bases). This CDR3 has 11 residues. CDR1 SNHLY and CDR2 FYNNEI come from the germline V gene. V lost 4 bases to trimming and J lost 14 bases, with 14 bases between them. CDR3 DNA sequence: TGTGCCAGCAGTGGGGGGGATAGCGACTTCTTT. Amino acids: CASSGGDSDFF. Together with reference TRBV2 and TRBJ1-1, the CDR3 gives the full variable domain: EPEVTQTPSHQVTQMGQEVILRCVPISNHLYFYWYRQILGQKVEFLVSFYNNEISEKSEIFDDQFSVERPDGSNFTLKIRSTKLEDSAMYFCASSGGDSDFFGQGTRLTVV.

This chain connects TRBV27 to TRBJ1-5, with D uncertain. Germline V gene data show CDR1 as MNHEY and CDR2 as SMNVEV (reference sequence). Trimming stripped 5 bases from V and 6 bases from J, with 11 bases between. The CDR3 runs 13 residues. Written as DNA, the CDR3 is TGTGCCAGCAGTCCTGGTCGCGTTCAGCCCCAGCATTTT. It encodes CASSPGRVQPQHF.

The V and J genes are TRBV6-4 and TRBJ2-1; tentative D call: TRBD2 (6 bases). Trimming pared 0 bases from V and 4 bases from J, leaving 10 bases between. This CDR3 is built from 15 residues. Germline V CDR1 and CDR2: MRHNA, SNTAGT. The CDR3 nucleotides are TGTGCCAGCAGTGACTCCACGGGAGCTTACAATGAGCAGTTCTTC. It encodes CASSDSTGAYNEQFF.

This rearrangement joins TRBV4-3 to TRBJ1-5; D not resolved. The germline V and J ends were trimmed by 0 bases and 0 bases, with 3 bases remaining between them. The CDR3 loop spans 14 amino acids. CDR1 LGHNA and CDR2 YSLEER come from the germline V gene. CDR3 sequence (DNA): TGCGCCAGCAGCCAAGATCATAGCAATCAGCCCCAGCATTTT. Amino acids: CASSQDHSNQPQHF.

Points on this clone: One end of the junction varies from germline; a read error may be responsible. The J gene is TRBJ2-1, the V gene TRBV4-1, with 8 nucleotides matching TRBD2. CDR3 size: 16 residues. Germline CDR1 MGHRA, CDR2 YSYEKL. The CDR3 DNA follows: TGTGCCAGCAGCCAAGATAGGCGGGGGGCAGGGAATGAGCAGTTCTTC. Protein: CASSQDRRGAGNEQFF.

This clone has just a few counts. The chain links TRBV18 to TRBJ1-5, with 9 positions matching TRBD1. V trimming: 3 bases; J trimming: 0 bases; junction bases outside the gene matches: 6. CDR1 is KGHSH and CDR2 is LQKENI in the germline V gene. The CDR3 has 17 residues. CDR3 loop: CASSPLTGGLSNQPQHF. DNA for the CDR3: TGTGCCAGCTCACCTCTGACAGGGGGGCTTAGCAATCAGCCCCAGCATTTT.

The J gene is TRBJ2-1, the V gene TRBV15; tentative D call: TRBD1 (6 bases). CDR3 length: 15 residues. Germline assignment: CDR1 LNHNV and CDR2 YYDKDF (reference sequence). Trimming shortened V by 5 bases and J by 7 bases, and 18 bases separated the two germline ends. In nucleotides, the CDR3 is TGTGCCACCAGCCCAAGAACACAGGGATGGAATGAGCAGTTCTTC. This sequence encodes CATSPRTQGWNEQFF.

V gene TRBV19 combines with J gene TRBJ1-2; TRBD1 matches at 7 bases. The CDR3 covers 18 residues. The germline CDR1 and CDR2 sequences are LNHDA and SQIVND (reference sequence). With 1 base clipped from V and 4 bases from J, the junction kept 15 bases outside the gene matches. The CDR3: CASSIGGGYRGELYGYTF. The CDR3 DNA reads as TGTGCCAGTAGTATAGGCGGCGGGTACAGGGGCGAACTCTATGGCTACACCTTC.

The rearrangement joins TRBV7-2 to TRBJ2-2; D may be TRBD2 (7 bases). Germline CDR1 SGHTA, CDR2 FQGNSA. This CDR3 contains 17 residues. The V and J ends lost 4 bases and 1 base respectively, with 16 bases between them. CDR3 DNA: TGTGCCAGCAGCTCAAACGGGGGGCGGGAGAACACCGGGGAGCTGTTTTTT. It encodes CASSSNGGRENTGELFF.

The chain is built from TRBV28 and TRBJ1-5, with unresolved D. Per the germline V gene, CDR1 is MDHEN and CDR2 is SYDVKM. V lost 2 bases to trimming and J lost 2 bases, with 13 bases between them. The CDR3 has 16 residues. CDR3 residues: CASSLGIQYGNQPQHF. CDR3 bases: TGTGCCAGCAGTTTAGGAATACAGTATGGCAATCAGCCCCAGCATTTT. Full variable domain (missing parts from reference TRBV28 and TRBJ1-5): DVKVTQSSRYLVKRTGEKVFLECVQDMDHENMFWYRQDPGLGLRLIYFSYDVKMKEKGDIPEGYSVSREKKERFSLILESASTNQTSMYLCASSLGIQYGNQPQHFGDGTRLSIL.